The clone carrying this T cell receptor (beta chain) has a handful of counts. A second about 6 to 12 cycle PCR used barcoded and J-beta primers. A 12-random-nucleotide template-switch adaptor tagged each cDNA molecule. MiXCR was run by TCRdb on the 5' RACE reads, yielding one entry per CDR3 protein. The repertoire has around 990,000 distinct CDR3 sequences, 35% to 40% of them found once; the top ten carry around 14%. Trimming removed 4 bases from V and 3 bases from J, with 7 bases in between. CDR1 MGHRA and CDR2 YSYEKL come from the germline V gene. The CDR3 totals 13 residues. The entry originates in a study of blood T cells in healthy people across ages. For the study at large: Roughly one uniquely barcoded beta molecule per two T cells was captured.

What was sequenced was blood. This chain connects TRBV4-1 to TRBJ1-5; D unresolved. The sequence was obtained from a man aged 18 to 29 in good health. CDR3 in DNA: TGCGCCAGCAGCCCCCTTGCCAATCAGCCCCAGCATTTT. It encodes CASSPLANQPQHF.